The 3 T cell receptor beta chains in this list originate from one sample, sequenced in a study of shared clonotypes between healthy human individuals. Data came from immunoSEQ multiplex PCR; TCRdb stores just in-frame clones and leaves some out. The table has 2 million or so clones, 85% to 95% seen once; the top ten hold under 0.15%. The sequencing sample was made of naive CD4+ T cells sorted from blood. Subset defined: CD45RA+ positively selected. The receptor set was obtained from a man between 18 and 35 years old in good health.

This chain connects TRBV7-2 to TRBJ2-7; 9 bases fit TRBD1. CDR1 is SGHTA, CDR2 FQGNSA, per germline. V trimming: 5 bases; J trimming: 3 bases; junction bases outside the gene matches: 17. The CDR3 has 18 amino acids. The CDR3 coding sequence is TGTGCCAGCAGCCCTCACCGCCAGACAGGGGGTAAGGGCTACGAGCAGTACTTC. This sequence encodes CASSPHRQTGGKGYEQYF.

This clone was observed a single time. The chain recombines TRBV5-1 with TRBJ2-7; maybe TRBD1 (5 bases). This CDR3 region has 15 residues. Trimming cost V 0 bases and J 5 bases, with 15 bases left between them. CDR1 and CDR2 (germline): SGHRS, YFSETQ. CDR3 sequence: CASSLDGAKTDEQYF. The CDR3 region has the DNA TGCGCCAGCAGCTTGGATGGGGCCAAGACCGACGAGCAGTACTTC. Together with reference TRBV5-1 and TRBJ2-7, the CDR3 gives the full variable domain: KAGVTQTPRYLIKTRGQQVTLSCSPISGHRSVSWYQQTPGQGLQFLFEYFSETQRNKGNFPGRFSGRQFSNSRSEMNVSTLELGDSALYLCASSLDGAKTDEQYFGPGTRLTVT.

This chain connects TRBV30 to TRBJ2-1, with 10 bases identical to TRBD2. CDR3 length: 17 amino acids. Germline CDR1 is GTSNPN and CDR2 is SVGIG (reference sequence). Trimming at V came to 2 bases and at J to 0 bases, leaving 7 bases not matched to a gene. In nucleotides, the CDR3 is TGTGCCTGGAGTCATAGCGGGGGGCCCAACTCCTACAATGAGCAGTTCTTC. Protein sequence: CAWSHSGGPNSYNEQFF. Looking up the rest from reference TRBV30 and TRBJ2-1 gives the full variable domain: SQTIHQWPATLVQPVGSPLSLECTVEGTSNPNLYWYRQAAGRGLQLLFYSVGIGQISSEVPQNLSASRPQDRQFILSSKKLLLSDSGFYLCAWSHSGGPNSYNEQFFGPGTRLTVL.